A single sample is the source of the 31 T cell receptor beta chains below, sequenced in a study of blood T cells in healthy people across ages. For the second PCR, which ran for 7 to 11 cycles, a sample-barcoded 5' primer and a J-beta primer mix were used. TCRdb analysed the 5' RACE reads with MiXCR anew, one entry per CDR3 protein. Of about 1,600,000 distinct CDR3 sequences in the sample, about 40% were seen once. Sequenced: blood. The receptors stem from a woman between 18 and 29 years old in good health.

This clonotype was seen only a few times. The chain carries TRBV9 and TRBJ2-3; the match to TRBD2 covers 11 bases. CDR3 length equals 16 residues. Germline V gives CDR1 SGDLS, CDR2 YYNGEE. Trimming took 4 bases from V and 1 from J; bases not matched to a gene: 5. CDR3 sequence: CASSPLTSGGTDTQYF. For the CDR3, the DNA is TGTGCCAGCAGCCCTCTGACTAGCGGGGGCACAGATACGCAGTATTTT.

The genes are TRBV20-1 and TRBJ2-1; D not resolved. Germline CDR1 DFQATT, CDR2 SNEGSKA (reference sequence). The CDR3 extends over 13 amino acids. The CDR3 is CRAISGLRNEQFF. CDR3 nucleotides: TGCAGGGCCATTTCCGGGCTACGAAATGAGCAGTTCTTC.

With regard to this clonotype: A read error may produce the germline difference seen at one junction end. The rearrangement joins TRBV20-1 to TRBJ2-7; D unclear. Germline V gene sequence: CDR1 DFQATT, CDR2 SNEGSKA (reference sequence). The CDR3 length is 14 residues. CDR3 loop: CSARGWGSSYEQYF. The CDR3 DNA reads as TGCAGTGCCAGAGGCTGGGGAAGCTCCTACGAGCAGTACTTC.

The chain has TRBV12-3 or TRBV12-4 and TRBJ2-3; unclear D gene. V shed 3 bases and J shed 0 bases, with 7 bases lying between them. This CDR3 region has 14 residues. CDR3 sequence: CASSFDQSTDTQYF. The DNA of the CDR3 is TGTGCCAGCAGTTTTGACCAGAGCACAGATACGCAGTATTTT.

This clonotype was seen more than once but under ten times. The V gene is TRBV21-1, the J gene TRBJ2-5; the D call in the table, TRBD2, was not verified against the DNA. TRBV21-1 is described as a pseudogene. The length of the CDR3 is 18 residues. CDR3 amino acids: CASSEEPSFEVGKETQYF. The DNA for the CDR3 is TGTGCCAGCAGCGAAGAACCTAGCTTTGAGGTGGGAAAAGAGACCCAGTACTTC.

This chain joins TRBV6-1 and TRBJ2-4; D uncertain. The assigned J gene may be wrong: the sequence end matches TRBJ2-7 better. This CDR3 comprises 13 residues. Per germline, CDR1 MNHNS and CDR2 SASEGT. CDR3 sequence: CASSMGSPYEQYF. CDR3 sequence (DNA): TGTGCCAGCAGCATGGGATCGCCCTACGAGCAGTACTTC.

The chain employs TRBV6-6 and TRBJ2-2, with D possibly TRBD2 on 6 matching bases. Germline-derived CDR1 and CDR2 are MNHNY and SVGAGI (reference sequence). V lost 0 bases, J lost 5 bases, and 13 bases lay in between. The CDR3 contains 16 residues. For the CDR3, the DNA is TGTGCCAGCAGTTACTCACGGAGCGGGCGGACCGGGGAGCTGTTTTTT. This sequence encodes CASSYSRSGRTGELFF.

The V gene is TRBV4-1, the J gene TRBJ2-1; 10 bases align to TRBD2. Germline values: CDR1 MGHRA, CDR2 YSYEKL. J lost 7 bases, V lost 0 bases, and 9 bases had no gene match. The CDR3 contains 17 residues. This CDR3 reads CASSQDFFASGRNEQFF. CDR3 coding DNA: TGCGCCAGCAGCCAAGATTTTTTCGCTAGCGGGAGAAATGAGCAGTTCTTC.

This clonotype was seen a few times. This sequence joins TRBV6-5 and TRBJ1-1; perhaps TRBD1 as D (6 bases). Germline assignment: CDR1 MNHEY and CDR2 SVGAGI. Trimming removed 5 bases from V and 0 bases from J, with 13 bases in between. The CDR3 covers 15 residues. The CDR3 region has the DNA TGTGCCAGCAGTCAGGGACATATCATGAACACTGAAGCTTTCTTT. Protein sequence: CASSQGHIMNTEAFF.

This chain links TRBV20-1 with TRBJ1-1, with D maybe TRBD1 (5 bases). CDR3 length: 14 residues. Germline V CDR1 and CDR2: DFQATT, SNEGSKA (reference sequence). Trimming took 6 bases from V and 1 from J, leaving 15 bases between them. CDR3 amino acids: CSANRQPTNTEAFF. The CDR3 DNA reads TGCAGTGCAAACCGACAGCCGACGAACACTGAAGCTTTCTTT.

This chain joins TRBV12-3 or TRBV12-4 and TRBJ2-1; 9 nucleotides line up with TRBD2. This CDR3 spans 20 amino acids. Trimming took 3 bases from V and 0 from J; bases not matched to a gene: 15. The CDR3 sequence is CASSFHRTSASLSSYNEQFF. As DNA, the CDR3 is TGTGCCAGCAGTTTCCATCGGACTAGCGCCTCTTTAAGCTCCTACAATGAGCAGTTCTTC.

This clonotype was counted a few times. This sequence joins TRBV27 and TRBJ1-1; D gene uncertain. The CDR3 is made up of 13 amino acids. Germline V gene sequence: CDR1 MNHEY, CDR2 SMNVEV (reference sequence). With 5 bases removed from V and 11 bases from J, the gap between germline ends came to 18 bases. Here the CDR3 reads CASSPRSGQRAFF. Written as DNA, the CDR3 is TGTGCCAGCAGTCCTAGGTCCGGCCAAAGGGCTTTCTTT.

This chain connects TRBV2 to TRBJ2-7, with D perhaps matching TRBD2 (5 bases). The J call may be mistaken, given a closer DNA end match to TRBJ2-5. The CDR3 loop spans 11 amino acids. Germline V gives CDR1 SNHLY, CDR2 FYNNEI. CDR3 loop: CAHNRGETQYF. The CDR3 DNA reads as TGTGCCCATAATCGGGGAGAGACCCAGTACTTC.

The rearrangement joins TRBV30 to TRBJ1-2, with D unresolved. V shed 6 bases and J shed 4 bases, with 12 bases lying between them. The CDR3 sequence is 12 residues long. CDR1 is GTSNPN and CDR2 is SVGIG in the germline V gene (reference sequence). The CDR3 is CACLQRSYGYTF. As DNA, the CDR3 is TGTGCCTGTCTGCAACGGAGCTATGGCTACACCTTC.

This clonotype appeared a few times. The chain combines TRBV7-6 with TRBJ2-1; TRBD2 matches at 13 bases. The CDR3 consists of 16 residues. CDR1 is SGHVS and CDR2 is FNYEAQ in the germline V gene. V trimming: 5 bases; J trimming: 3 bases; junction bases outside the gene matches: 4. The CDR3 loop is CASSDGTSGDYNEQFF. The CDR3 DNA reads TGTGCCAGCAGCGACGGGACTAGCGGGGACTACAATGAGCAGTTCTTC.

The chain uses TRBV30 and TRBJ2-3; 10 bases are shared with TRBD2. CDR3 size: 15 residues. V was pared by 0 bases and J by 1 base, with 1 base of the junction left unmatched. From germline, CDR1 is GTSNPN and CDR2 SVGIG (reference sequence). The CDR3 sequence: CAWSVGTSGTDTQYF. In DNA form, the CDR3 reads TGTGCCTGGAGTGTAGGGACTAGCGGCACAGATACGCAGTATTTT.

J is TRBJ1-4 and V is TRBV27; D unresolved. The length of the CDR3 is 12 residues. Per germline, CDR1 MNHEY and CDR2 SMNVEV (reference sequence). Trimming removed 8 bases at V and 2 bases at J, with 6 bases between. The CDR3 DNA reads TGTGCCAGCCGTACGACTAATGAAAAACTGTTTTTT. As protein: CASRTTNEKLFF.

Here the CDR3 reads CASSDRHSGRRKANYGYTF. The CDR3 DNA reads as TGTGCCAGCAGCGACAGACATTCGGGCAGGAGAAAAGCTAACTATGGCTACACCTTC. The chain employs TRBV13 and TRBJ1-2; possibly TRBD1 for D (5 bases). The V gene's germline CDR1 is PRHDT and CDR2 FYEKMQ (reference sequence). The CDR3 loop spans 19 amino acids. Trimming stripped 5 bases from V and 0 bases from J, with 25 bases between.

This clonotype was seen a handful of times. The V gene is TRBV10-3, the J gene TRBJ2-5, with D possibly TRBD1 on 6 matching bases. Trimming took off 2 bases at V and 5 bases at J, with 15 bases between the two ends. CDR3 size: 15 residues. Germline CDR1 is ENHRY and CDR2 is SYGVKD. The CDR3 reads CAISERAGEGETQYF. CDR3 bases: TGTGCCATCAGTGAGCGGGCAGGGGAAGGGGAGACCCAGTACTTC.

This clonotype was recorded once. V is TRBV5-1 and J is TRBJ2-2; a possible D gene is TRBD2 (5 bases). Germline V gene data show CDR1 as SGHRS and CDR2 as YFSETQ. V gave up 4 bases and J gave up 2 bases, with 15 bases separating them. This CDR3 comprises 16 residues. The CDR3 bases are TGCGCCAGCAGCCCGGACTCCCTGCACAACACCGGGGAGCTGTTTTTT. Residues: CASSPDSLHNTGELFF.

This clonotype was detected a few times. The gene calls are TRBV7-2 and TRBJ2-1, with D unclear. Deletions cut 5 bases from V and 8 bases from J, with 10 bases between. This CDR3 region has 12 residues. Per the germline V gene, CDR1 is SGHTA and CDR2 is FQGNSA. CDR3 loop: CASSLRNDEQFF. The CDR3 region has the DNA TGTGCCAGCAGCCTACGAAACGATGAGCAGTTCTTC.

The chain employs TRBV20-1 and TRBJ2-5, with a possible D match to TRBD2 (6 bases). This CDR3 contains 15 residues. Germline-derived CDR1 and CDR2 are DFQATT and SNEGSKA (reference sequence). V lost 5 bases, J lost 5 bases, and 21 bases lay in between. The CDR3: CSALHLGRGSETQYF. The CDR3 nucleotides are TGCAGTGCTCTTCACTTAGGGCGGGGAAGCGAGACCCAGTACTTC.

The chain carries TRBV29-1 and TRBJ1-1; 8 bases are shared with TRBD1. CDR3 length: 14 amino acids. CDR1 SQVTM and CDR2 ANQGSEA come from the germline V gene. Trimming cost V 6 bases and J 1 base; bases outside gene matches: 7. The CDR3 sequence: CSVSRTGWNTEAFF. The CDR3, as DNA: TGCAGCGTGTCGAGGACAGGGTGGAACACTGAAGCTTTCTTT.

The chain recombines TRBV15 with TRBJ1-5; D remains ambiguous. Germline-derived CDR1 and CDR2 are LNHNV and YYDKDF (reference sequence). The CDR3 spans 15 residues. The V end was cut by 0 bases, the J end by 4 bases, with 10 bases between. The CDR3: CATSRDTRGNQPQHF. The CDR3 nucleotides read TGTGCCACCAGCAGAGATACCAGAGGGAATCAGCCCCAGCATTTT.

The chain links TRBV20-1 to TRBJ1-2; D is unresolved. The CDR3 has 14 residues. V gave up 6 bases and J gave up 7 bases, with 21 bases separating them. The V gene's germline CDR1 is DFQATT and CDR2 SNEGSKA (reference sequence). This CDR3 reads CSALSMWSAGGYTF. The DNA for the CDR3 is TGCAGTGCCCTTAGTATGTGGTCTGCGGGTGGCTACACCTTC.

This clonotype was observed a handful of times. The rearrangement joins TRBV7-9 to TRBJ1-4; 7 bases are shared with TRBD1. The CDR3 is 13 residues long. Per germline, CDR1 SEHNR and CDR2 FQNEAQ (reference sequence). The V and J ends lost 5 bases and 11 bases, in that order; junction bases with no gene match: 8. CDR3 coding DNA: TGTGCCAGCAGCCCTCCGGCACAGGGGAAACTGTTTTTT. It specifies CASSPPAQGKLFF.

This clonotype was seen a few times. The V gene is TRBV10-3, the J gene TRBJ1-5; 8 bases line up with TRBD1. This CDR3 region has 15 residues. The germline CDR1 and CDR2 sequences are ENHRY and SYGVKD. Unmatched junction bases numbered 14, after V lost 10 bases and J lost 6 bases. CDR3 region: CAKGRPDRVGQPQHF. CDR3 nucleotide sequence: TGTGCCAAAGGACGGCCGGACAGGGTGGGTCAGCCCCAGCATTTT.

The V call is TRBV3-1, the J call TRBJ2-7; weak D call: TRBD2 (5 bases). V shed 5 bases and J shed 3 bases, with 8 bases lying between them. The length of the CDR3 is 12 residues. Germline V gene lookup returns CDR1 LGHDT and CDR2 YNNKEL (reference sequence). The CDR3 sequence: CASSKLGYEQYF. CDR3 bases: TGTGCCAGCAGCAAACTAGGCTACGAGCAGTACTTC.

The rearrangement joins TRBV20-1 to TRBJ2-7; TRBD2 aligns across 8 bases. Germline CDR1 is DFQATT and CDR2 is SNEGSKA (reference sequence). The CDR3 is made up of 14 amino acids. The V and J ends lost 6 bases and 3 bases, in that order; junction bases with no gene match: 10. The CDR3: CSAARGLAGYEQYF. The CDR3 bases are TGCAGTGCAGCGCGTGGTCTAGCGGGCTACGAGCAGTACTTC.

The chain is built from TRBV28 and TRBJ1-2; 9 bases agree with TRBD1. CDR3 length: 15 residues. The germline V gene encodes CDR1 MDHEN and CDR2 SYDVKM. Trimming cost V 5 bases and J 6 bases; bases outside gene matches: 10. Here the CDR3 DNA reads TGTGCCAGCAGTGGACAAACAGGGGGCATAGATGGCTACACCTTC. This gives the protein CASSGQTGGIDGYTF.

The rearrangement joins TRBV27 to TRBJ1-4, with D unclear. This CDR3 region has 14 residues. Germline values: CDR1 MNHEY, CDR2 SMNVEV (reference sequence). V shed 5 bases and J shed 8 bases, with 15 bases lying between them. DNA of the CDR3: TGTGCCAGCAGTGCTAAGACGGTGCCCGAAAAACTGTTTTTT. The encoded protein is CASSAKTVPEKLFF.